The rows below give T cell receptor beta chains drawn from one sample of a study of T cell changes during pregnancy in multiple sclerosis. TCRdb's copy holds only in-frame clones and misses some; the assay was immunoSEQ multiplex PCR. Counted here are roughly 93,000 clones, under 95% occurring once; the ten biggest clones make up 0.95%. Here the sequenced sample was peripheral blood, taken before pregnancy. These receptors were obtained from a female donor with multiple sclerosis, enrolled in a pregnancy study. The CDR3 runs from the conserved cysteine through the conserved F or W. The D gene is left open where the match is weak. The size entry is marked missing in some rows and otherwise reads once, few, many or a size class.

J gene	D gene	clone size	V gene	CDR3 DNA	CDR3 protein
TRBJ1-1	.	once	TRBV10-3	TGTGCCATCAGTCGGGGGGCAGACCGGACCACTGAAGCTTTCTTT	CAISRGADRTTEAFF
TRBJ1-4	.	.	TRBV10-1	TGCGCCAGCAGTGCCTCAGGGGTCGCTGAAAAACTGTTTTTT	CASSASGVAEKLFF
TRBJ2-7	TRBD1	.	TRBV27	TGTGCCAGCAGTCTGGGGACAGCCCTCCTCTACGAGCAGTACTTC	CASSLGTALLYEQYF
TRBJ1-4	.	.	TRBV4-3	TGCGCCAGCAGCCGGCTTCCAGGCAGGGATGAAAAACTGTTTTTT	CASSRLPGRDEKLFF
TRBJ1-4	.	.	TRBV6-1	TGTGCCAGCAGTGACTATCAGGGAGAAAAACTGTTTTTT	CASSDYQGEKLFF
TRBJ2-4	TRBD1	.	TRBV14	TGTGCCAGCAGCCAACTGGGACAGGGTGGGAACATTCAGTACTTC	CASSQLGQGGNIQYF
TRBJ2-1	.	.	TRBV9	TGTGCCAGCAGCGTAGTTGGGACATCTACCTACAATGAGCAGTTCTTC	CASSVVGTSTYNEQFF
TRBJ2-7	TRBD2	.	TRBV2	TGTGCCAGCAATTTGGGACTAGCGGGGTCCTACGAGCAGTACTTC	CASNLGLAGSYEQYF
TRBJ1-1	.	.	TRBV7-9	TGTGCCAGCAGCTTAGAATCCCTAACTGAAGCTTTCTTT	CASSLESLTEAFF
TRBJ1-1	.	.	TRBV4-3	TGCGCCAGCAGCCAGTCCAGGGGAGGGGGATATAAAGCTTTCTTT	CASSQSRGGGYKAFF
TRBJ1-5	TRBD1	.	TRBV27	TGTGCCAGTACTTGGACAGGGGGAGGTCAGCCCCAGCATTTT	CASTWTGGGQPQHF
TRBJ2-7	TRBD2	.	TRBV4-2	TGTGCCAGCAGCCAATCTGGAGGGAGGGATCCCGGGGTCTACGAGCAGTACTTC	CASSQSGGRDPGVYEQYF
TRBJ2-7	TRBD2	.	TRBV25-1	TGTGCCAGCAAGTCGGAGACGGGGGGGCGCAACGAGCAGTACTTC	CASKSETGGRNEQYF
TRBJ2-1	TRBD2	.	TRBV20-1	TGCAGTGCTCGGAAAGCGGGGTTGGTGGTCTTC	CSARKAGLVVF
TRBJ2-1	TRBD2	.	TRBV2	TGTGCCACCAACGGGGGGGCCTCCGGGGACGATGAGCAGTTCTTC	CATNGGASGDDEQFF
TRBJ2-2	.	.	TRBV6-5	TGTGCCAGCAGTTACGGGGGGAATACCGGGGAGCTGTTTTTT	CASSYGGNTGELFF
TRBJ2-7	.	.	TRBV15	TGTGCCACCAGCAGAGGAGGCCGGGAGCAGTACTTC	CATSRGGREQYF
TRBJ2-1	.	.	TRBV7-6	TGTGCCAGCAGCTTGGGACAATCGGGCGAGCAGTTCTTC	CASSLGQSGEQFF
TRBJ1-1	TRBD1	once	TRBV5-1	TGCGCCAGCAGCTTCCCCGGGGACAGCATGAACACTGAAGCTTTCTTT	CASSFPGDSMNTEAFF
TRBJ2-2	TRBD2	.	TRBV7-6	TGTGCCAGCAGCTTAGTGACTAGCGGGGCCCACACCGGGGAGCTGTTTTTT	CASSLVTSGAHTGELFF
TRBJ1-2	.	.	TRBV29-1	TGCAGCGTTGAGGCATCGTATGGCTACACCTTC	CSVEASYGYTF
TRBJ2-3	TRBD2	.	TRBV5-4	TGTGCCAGCAGCTTCGGGGGGGCCACAGATACGCAGTATTTT	CASSFGGATDTQYF
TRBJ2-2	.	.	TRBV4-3	TGCGCCAGCAGCCAAGATCCGGGGGTCACCGGGGAGCTGTTTTTT	CASSQDPGVTGELFF
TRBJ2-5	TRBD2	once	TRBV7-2	TGTGCCAGCAGTAGTAGCGGGAGTCGGGAGACCCAGTACTTC	CASSSSGSRETQYF
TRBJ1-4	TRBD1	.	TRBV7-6	TGTGCCAGCAGCTCCGGGGGGACAGGCGAGGAAAAACTGTTTTTT	CASSSGGTGEEKLFF
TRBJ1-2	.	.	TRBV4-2	TGTGCCAGCAGATCAGTGGGGGCTGGGGGTGGCTACACCTTC	CASRSVGAGGGYTF
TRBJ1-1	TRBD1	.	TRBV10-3	TGTGCCATCAGTGGGGTAGGACAGGGAAAGGCGAACACTGAAGCTTTCTTT	CAISGVGQGKANTEAFF
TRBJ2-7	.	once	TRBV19	TGTGCCAGTAGTATAGGAACCGGGTCGGACGAGCAGTACTTC	CASSIGTGSDEQYF
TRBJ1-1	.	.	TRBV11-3	TGTGCCAGCAGCCCAAGCGCAGGGTTCAACACTGAAGCTTTCTTT	CASSPSAGFNTEAFF
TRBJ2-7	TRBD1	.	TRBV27	TGTGCCAGCAGTAAGACAGGGGAATTTTACTACGAGCAGTACTTC	CASSKTGEFYYEQYF
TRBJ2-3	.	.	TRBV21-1	TGTGCCAGCAGGATACCCCGGGTAAGTGGGACTTTGGGGGCAGATACGCAGTATTTT	CASRIPRVSGTLGADTQYF
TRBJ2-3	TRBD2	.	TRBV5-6	TGTGCCAGCAGCTTTAGCGGGGGAGTAGGAGATACGCAGTATTTT	CASSFSGGVGDTQYF
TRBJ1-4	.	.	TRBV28	TGTGCCAGCAGTACCGGGGGGGGTATAGGAGAAAAACTGTTTTTT	CASSTGGGIGEKLFF
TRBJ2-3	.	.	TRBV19	TGTGCCAGTAGTTACAATGGGGGCCATGCGCGGTATTTT	CASSYNGGHARYF
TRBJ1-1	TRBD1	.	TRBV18	TGTGCCAGCTCTCGGGACAGCCAGAACACTGAAGCTTTCTTT	CASSRDSQNTEAFF
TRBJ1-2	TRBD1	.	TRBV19	TGTGCCAGTAGTCCCGGGACAGCCAATAACTATGGCTACACCTTC	CASSPGTANNYGYTF
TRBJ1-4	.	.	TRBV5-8	TGTGCCAGCAGCTTGGTCACAACTAATGAAAAACTGTTTTTT	CASSLVTTNEKLFF
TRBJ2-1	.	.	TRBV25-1	TGTGCCAGCAGTGAAAGTCAGCGGGAGCAGTTCTTC	CASSESQREQFF
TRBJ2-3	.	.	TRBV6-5	TGTGCCAGCAGTTTAGGACTCGAAGATACGCAGTATTTT	CASSLGLEDTQYF
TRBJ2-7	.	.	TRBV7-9	TGTGCCAGCAGCTTCGGGCACGGGGAGCGGGAGTACTTC	CASSFGHGEREYF
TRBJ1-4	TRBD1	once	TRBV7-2	TGTGCCAGCAGCTCTAGACAGGGGAATGAAAAACTGTTTTTT	CASSSRQGNEKLFF
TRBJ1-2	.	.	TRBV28	TGTGCCAGCAGTTTATGGAGCCCCGGGACTAACTATGGCTACACCTTC	CASSLWSPGTNYGYTF
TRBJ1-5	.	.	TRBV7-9	TGTGCCAGCAGCCAGGGGTTCAATCAGCCCCAGCATTTT	CASSQGFNQPQHF
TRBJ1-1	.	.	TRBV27	TGTGCCAGCAGTTTGGGGGGGAGGGATGAAGCTTTCTTT	CASSLGGRDEAFF
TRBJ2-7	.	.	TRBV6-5	TGTGCCAGCTCAACCGGGACAACCTACGAGCAGTACTTC	CASSTGTTYEQYF
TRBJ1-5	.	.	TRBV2	TGTGCCAGCATGAGGATCGGGCAGCCCCAGCATTTT	CASMRIGQPQHF
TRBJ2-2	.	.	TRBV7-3	TGTGCCAGCAGCTTACAAGGGAGAGGTACCGGGGAGCTGTTTTTT	CASSLQGRGTGELFF
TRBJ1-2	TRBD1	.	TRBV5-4	TGTGCCAGCAGCTCTCGACAGGGGGCTAACTATGGCTACACCTTC	CASSSRQGANYGYTF
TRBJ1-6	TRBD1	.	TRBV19	TGTGCCAGTAGTATCGAGGAGTGGTACAGGGGTAATTCACCCCTCCACTTT	CASSIEEWYRGNSPLHF
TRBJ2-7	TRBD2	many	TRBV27	TGTGCCAGCAGTTTAAAGCGGACTAGCGGGAAATCCTACGAGCAGTACTTC	CASSLKRTSGKSYEQYF
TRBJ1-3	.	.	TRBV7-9	TGTGCCAGCAGCTCGGGGACAACACCTACGTCTGGAAACACCATATATTTT	CASSSGTTPTSGNTIYF
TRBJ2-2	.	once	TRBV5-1	TGCGCCAGCAGCGCGGGACTTGACGCCGGGGAGCTGTTTTTT	CASSAGLDAGELFF
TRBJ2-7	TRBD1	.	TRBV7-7	TGTGCCAGCAGCCCGGGACAGGGTAGCTCCTACGAGCAGTACTTC	CASSPGQGSSYEQYF
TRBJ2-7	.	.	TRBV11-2	TGTGCCAGCAGCCCCACACGCGGCCACTCCTACGAGCAGTACTTC	CASSPTRGHSYEQYF
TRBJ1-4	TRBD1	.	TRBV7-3	TGTGCCAGCAGCTTAACGACGTCGAGACAGGGAGGTGAAAAACTGTTTTTT	CASSLTTSRQGGEKLFF
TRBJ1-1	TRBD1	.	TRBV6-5	TGTGCCAGCAGTCCTCAAGACAGGGGGCCTACTGAAGCTTTCTTT	CASSPQDRGPTEAFF
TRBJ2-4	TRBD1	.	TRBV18	TGTGCCAGCCACCCAGGGGGACCCAAAAACATTCAGTACTTC	CASHPGGPKNIQYF